These 21 T cell receptor beta chains came from one sample sequenced in a study of cytomegalovirus exposure and HLA in healthy donors. Use of 60 Vbeta and 13 Jbeta primers characterized the PCR. Only in-frame clones appear in the TCRdb table, and some are missing; sequencing was by immunoSEQ multiplex PCR. The sample consists of about 170,000 clones, 55% to 65% of them appearing once. Material for sequencing was PBMCs. These receptors originate from a man between 40 and 49 years old in good health and CMV-seronegative.

As to this clone: The same CDR3 also results from other DNA sequences found in this sample. This chain joins TRBV6-5 and TRBJ2-3, with 7 bases identical to TRBD2. CDR3 length equals 16 residues. Trimming cost V 2 bases and J 2 bases; bases outside gene matches: 7. Germline V gene lookup returns CDR1 MNHEY and CDR2 SVGAGI. The CDR3 is CASSYGAGAPTDTQYF. Here the CDR3 DNA reads TGTGCCAGCAGTTACGGGGCGGGAGCCCCCACAGATACGCAGTATTTT.

CDR3 DNA sequence: TGTGCCAGTAGCGGACAGGGGCCCAGTGAAGCTTTCTTT. This sequence encodes CASSGQGPSEAFF. V and J are TRBV19 and TRBJ1-1, with 9 nucleotides matching TRBD1. Germline V gives CDR1 LNHDA, CDR2 SQIVND (reference sequence). V was clipped by 6 bases and J by 7 bases; unmatched bases: 6. The CDR3 spans 13 residues.

The CDR3 spells CASSLVGRAEQFF. In DNA, the CDR3 is TGCGCCAGCAGCTTGGTGGGCAGGGCTGAGCAGTTCTTC. The chain joins TRBV5-1 to TRBJ2-1; maybe TRBD1 (5 bases). The length of the CDR3 is 13 residues. Germline V CDR1 and CDR2: SGHRS, YFSETQ. Trimming cost V 0 bases and J 9 bases, with 10 bases left between them.

V usage is TRBV5-1 and J usage is TRBJ1-2; a weak D match, TRBD1 (6 bases). Germline values: CDR1 SGHRS, CDR2 YFSETQ. The CDR3 has 13 residues. The germline V and J ends were trimmed by 2 bases and 1 base, with 6 bases remaining between them. The CDR3 reads CASSLQGNYGYTF. In DNA form, the CDR3 reads TGCGCCAGCAGCTTACAGGGTAACTATGGCTACACCTTC.

The sample holds one count of this clone. This chain connects TRBV7-2 to TRBJ1-2, with 10 bases that match TRBD1. The CDR3 is made up of 15 amino acids. With V trimmed by 5 bases and J by 8 bases, 11 bases remained unmatched. Germline V gene sequence: CDR1 SGHTA, CDR2 FQGNSA. The CDR3 here is CASSRDRGQEGGYTF. The CDR3 DNA follows: TGTGCCAGCAGCAGAGACAGGGGGCAAGAAGGAGGCTACACCTTC.

The chain joins TRBV5-1 to TRBJ2-5, with 7 bases lining up with TRBD1. With 4 bases clipped from V and 1 base from J, the junction kept 1 base outside the gene matches. Germline V gene data show CDR1 as SGHRS and CDR2 as YFSETQ. The CDR3 consists of 13 residues. The CDR3 sequence is CASSGTAQETQYF. The CDR3 DNA reads as TGCGCCAGCAGCGGGACAGCCCAAGAGACCCAGTACTTC.

The chain uses TRBV27 and TRBJ2-3; 9 nucleotides match TRBD2. The CDR3 is made up of 18 amino acids. The V segment lost 2 bases and the J segment 0 bases; nucleotides outside the gene matches: 9. Germline CDR1 MNHEY, CDR2 SMNVEV (reference sequence). CDR3 protein: CASSLHSPSGTSTDTQYF. The CDR3 DNA is TGTGCCAGCAGTTTACACAGTCCTAGCGGGACTAGCACAGATACGCAGTATTTT.

The J gene is TRBJ2-5, the V gene TRBV5-8; 11 bases are a match to TRBD2. The V gene end was trimmed by 3 bases and the J gene end by 9 bases; junction bases not matched to a gene: 7. The CDR3 totals 14 residues. Germline assignment: CDR1 SGHTS and CDR2 YDEGEE. The CDR3 sequence: CASSYTSGRGSQYF. The CDR3 DNA reads TGTGCCAGCAGCTATACTAGCGGGAGAGGGTCCCAGTACTTC.

The chain recombines TRBV5-1 with TRBJ1-2; 10 bases map to TRBD1. Germline-derived CDR1 and CDR2 are SGHRS and YFSETQ. Unmatched junction bases numbered 6, after V lost 5 bases and J lost 2 bases. The CDR3 runs 15 residues. CDR3 sequence reads: CASRMPGQGNYGYTF. In DNA form, the CDR3 reads TGCGCCAGCAGGATGCCGGGACAGGGGAACTATGGCTACACCTTC.

The J gene is TRBJ2-1, the V gene TRBV21-1; no DNA check was done on the table's D call, TRBD1. TRBV21-1 is classified as a pseudogene. The CDR3 contains 16 residues. CDR3 bases: TGTGCCAGCAGCGCCATACAGGGGAACTCCTACAATGAGCAGTTCTTC. Translated: CASSAIQGNSYNEQFF.

In its sample, this clone was seen a few times. This chain connects TRBV6-5 to TRBJ2-7, with a tentative D call TRBD1 (5 bases). V was clipped by 5 bases and J by 1 base, with 9 bases between them. The CDR3 sequence is 13 residues long. CDR1 and CDR2 from the germline V gene are MNHEY and SVGAGI. In DNA, the CDR3 is TGTGCCAGCAGTACCTCAGGGTCCTACGAGCAGTACTTC. Translating gives CASSTSGSYEQYF.

This chain connects TRBV6-5 to TRBJ2-3, with TRBD1 matching 7 bases. Germline lookup yields CDR1 MNHEY and CDR2 SVGAGI. J lost 1 base, V lost 6 bases, and 4 bases had no gene match. The CDR3 runs to 14 residues. The CDR3: CASSPGQRTDTQYF. CDR3 DNA sequence: TGTGCCAGCAGCCCGGGACAGCGCACAGATACGCAGTATTTT.

V usage is TRBV5-1 and J usage is TRBJ1-4; TRBD1 agrees at 10 bases. This CDR3 is 15 amino acids long. Germline CDR1 and CDR2: SGHRS and YFSETQ. V lost 4 bases, J lost 8 bases, and 8 bases stayed unmatched. The CDR3 loop is CASSPGTGVGEKLFF. DNA for the CDR3: TGCGCCAGCAGCCCCGGGACAGGGGTTGGCGAAAAACTGTTTTTT. The full variable domain, with the rest looked up from reference TRBV5-1 and TRBJ1-4, is KAGVTQTPRYLIKTRGQQVTLSCSPISGHRSVSWYQQTPGQGLQFLFEYFSETQRNKGNFPGRFSGRQFSNSRSEMNVSTLELGDSALYLCASSPGTGVGEKLFFGSGTQLSVL.

The chain recombines TRBV5-1 with TRBJ2-2, with TRBD1 matching 9 bases. The CDR3 spans 16 residues. Germline V gene lookup returns CDR1 SGHRS and CDR2 YFSETQ. V was pared by 1 base and J by 0 bases, with 1 base of the junction left unmatched. CDR3 residues: CASSLRDRANTGELFF. CDR3 nucleotides: TGCGCCAGCAGCTTGAGGGACAGGGCGAACACCGGGGAGCTGTTTTTT.

The chain has TRBV28 and TRBJ1-5, with D maybe TRBD1 (5 bases). From germline, CDR1 is MDHEN and CDR2 SYDVKM. V dropped 2 bases and J dropped 4 bases, with 12 bases sitting between them. This CDR3 is 15 amino acids long. CDR3 in amino acids: CASSLRRGENQPQHF. The CDR3 coding sequence is TGTGCCAGCAGTTTACGGAGGGGCGAGAATCAGCCCCAGCATTTT.

This rearrangement joins TRBV5-6 to TRBJ2-1; a weak D match, TRBD2 (5 bases). The CDR3 covers 13 residues. Germline CDR1 and CDR2: SGHDT and YYEEEE. Trimming took off 2 bases at V and 3 bases at J, with 6 bases between the two ends. The CDR3 is CASSFAGYNEQFF. Written as DNA, the CDR3 is TGTGCCAGCAGCTTCGCGGGCTACAATGAGCAGTTCTTC. Drawing the rest from reference TRBV5-6 and TRBJ2-1, the complete variable domain is DAGVTQSPTHLIKTRGQQVTLRCSPKSGHDTVSWYQQALGQGPQFIFQYYEEEERQRGNFPDRFSGHQFPNYSSELNVNALLLGDSALYLCASSFAGYNEQFFGPGTRLTVL.

This clone was detected a few times. V usage is TRBV2 and J usage is TRBJ1-2, with D maybe TRBD1 (6 bases). V shed 0 bases and J shed 5 bases, with 10 bases lying between them. Germline CDR1 and CDR2: SNHLY and FYNNEI. The CDR3 covers 14 residues. DNA for the CDR3: TGTGCCAGCAGTGAAGCGGGGCAGGGGTATGGCTACACCTTC. This translates into CASSEAGQGYGYTF. The full variable domain, rest sourced from reference TRBV2 and TRBJ1-2, is EPEVTQTPSHQVTQMGQEVILRCVPISNHLYFYWYRQILGQKVEFLVSFYNNEISEKSEIFDDQFSVERPDGSNFTLKIRSTKLEDSAMYFCASSEAGQGYGYTFGSGTRLTVV.

In this sample, this clone turned up once. V usage is TRBV19 and J usage is TRBJ2-5; TRBD1 agrees at 8 bases. CDR3 length: 15 amino acids. The germline gives CDR1 LNHDA, CDR2 SQIVND (reference sequence). The trim removed 4 bases at V and 4 bases at J, leaving 8 bases unmatched. The CDR3 bases are TGTGCCAGTAGTACCACAGGGGGTTCAAGAGAGACCCAGTACTTC. This encodes CASSTTGGSRETQYF.

This clone occurred once. The rearrangement uses TRBV5-1 and TRBJ2-7; D is possibly TRBD1 (5 bases). The V gene lost 0 bases and the J gene lost 2 bases, with 9 bases spanning the gap. The length of the CDR3 is 14 residues. The germline V gene has CDR1 SGHRS and CDR2 YFSETQ. CDR3 coding DNA: TGCGCCAGCAGCTTGGGAGACAGAGCCTACGAGCAGTACTTC. Amino acid sequence: CASSLGDRAYEQYF.

The J gene is TRBJ2-5, the V gene TRBV7-2; TRBD2 aligns across 9 bases. Unmatched junction bases numbered 6, after V lost 3 bases and J lost 4 bases. This CDR3 is built from 15 residues. Germline values: CDR1 SGHTA, CDR2 FQGNSA. The CDR3 coding sequence is TGTGCCAGCAGCTTCAGTAGCGGGAGCTCAGAGACCCAGTACTTC. It codes for CASSFSSGSSETQYF.

The V gene is TRBV14, the J gene TRBJ2-7; D is unresolved. CDR1 and CDR2 (germline): SGHDN, FVKESK. With 4 bases removed from V and 2 bases from J, the gap between germline ends came to 9 bases. The CDR3 totals 13 residues. DNA for the CDR3: TGTGCCAGCAGCCCTCCAAACACCTACGAGCAGTACTTC. This codes for CASSPPNTYEQYF.